The next 29 T cell receptor beta chains were all read from a single sample in a study of T cell responses to AZD1222 COVID-19 vaccine. Sequenced by immunoSEQ multiplex PCR; TCRdb stores in-frame clones only, minus some. The sample consists of 90,000 to 120,000 clones, approximately 90% of them appearing once. Sample: peripheral blood, taken on day 0 of AZD1222 vaccination. These receptors were obtained from an adult in good health.

The chain employs TRBV5-4 and TRBJ2-1, with D uncertain. V lost 2 bases to trimming and J lost 7 bases, with 4 bases between them. The CDR3 is 11 amino acids. Germline V CDR1 and CDR2: SGHNT, YYREEE (reference sequence). The CDR3 DNA sequence: TGTGCCAGCAGCTTAACGAATGAGCAGTTCTTC. Its protein product is CASSLTNEQFF.

The V gene is TRBV7-2, the J gene TRBJ2-3; D is tentatively TRBD1 or TRBD2 (5 bases each). V lost 0 bases and J lost 3, with 7 bases in between. The CDR3 contains 14 residues. Germline lookup yields CDR1 SGHTA and CDR2 FQGNSA. In DNA form, the CDR3 reads TGTGCCAGCAGCTTAGCGGGACGTACAGATACGCAGTATTTT. Protein product: CASSLAGRTDTQYF.

The rearrangement links TRBV19 to TRBJ2-3; D could derive from TRBD1 or TRBD2 (5 bases each). V lost 3 bases and J 2 bases, leaving 12 bases between the germline ends. CDR3 length: 15 amino acids. Germline values: CDR1 LNHDA, CDR2 SQIVND (reference sequence). The CDR3 sequence: CASSMGVGNTDTQYF. The CDR3 region has the DNA TGTGCCAGTAGTATGGGGGTTGGTAACACAGATACGCAGTATTTT.

This clone was seen once. The CDR3 DNA is TGTGCCAGCTCAATACTAGCGGGGGACCTCACAGATACGCAGTATTTT. This codes for CASSILAGDLTDTQYF. The chain joins TRBV18 to TRBJ2-3; TRBD2 agrees at 11 bases. Germline loops: CDR1 KGHSH, CDR2 LQKENI. The V gene end was trimmed by 5 bases and the J gene end by 2 bases; junction bases not matched to a gene: 6. This CDR3 is 16 amino acids long.

V and J are TRBV7-9 and TRBJ2-3, with D uncertain. Germline values: CDR1 SEHNR, CDR2 FQNEAQ (reference sequence). The V and J ends lost 7 bases and 6 bases respectively, with 8 bases between them. The CDR3 runs to 11 residues. The DNA of the CDR3 is TGTGCCAGCACCCTTAGTGATACGCAGTATTTT. Translating gives CASTLSDTQYF.

In the case of this clone: At one end, the junction sequence differs from germline, possibly due to a read error. The chain joins TRBV7-3 to TRBJ2-1; 9 bases are shared with TRBD1. The CDR3 totals 15 residues. The germline V gene has CDR1 SGHTA and CDR2 FQGTGA. The CDR3 DNA follows: TGTGCCAGCAGCGTAACAGGGGGCGACGAGAATGAGCAGTTCTTC. This codes for CASSVTGGDENEQFF.

The chain employs TRBV13 and TRBJ2-7, with D possibly being TRBD2 (5 bases). There are 14 residues in the CDR3. V was shortened by 3 bases and J by 4 bases, with 13 bases between the two germline ends. Germline V gene data show CDR1 as PRHDT and CDR2 as FYEKMQ (reference sequence). This CDR3 is CASSFTSGAYEQYF. CDR3 in DNA: TGTGCCAGCAGCTTCACTAGTGGAGCGTACGAGCAGTACTTC.

The chain joins TRBV6-5 to TRBJ2-7; D possibly corresponds to TRBD2 (6 bases). CDR1 and CDR2 (germline): MNHEY, SVGAGI. Deletions cut 10 bases from V and 2 bases from J, with 18 bases between. The CDR3 runs 14 residues. In DNA, the CDR3 is TGTGCCATAGTGGAGGGACGACATGCCTACGAGCAGTACTTC. Protein sequence: CAIVEGRHAYEQYF.

This sequence joins TRBV29-1 and TRBJ1-5; TRBD1 is a possible D gene (5 bases). V gave up 1 base and J gave up 4 bases, with 11 bases separating them. The V gene's germline CDR1 is SQVTM and CDR2 ANQGSEA. The CDR3 is 14 residues long. The CDR3 bases are TGCAGCGTTGAAGCGGGACTGACAAATCAGCCCCAGCATTTT. As protein: CSVEAGLTNQPQHF.

The chain uses TRBV11-2 and TRBJ1-2; no reliable D call. CDR1 is SGHAT and CDR2 is FQNNGV in the germline V gene. This CDR3 comprises 15 residues. The V and J ends lost 4 bases and 0 bases respectively, with 12 bases between them. The CDR3 spells CASSSLRRPNYGYTF. CDR3 in DNA: TGTGCCAGCAGCTCCCTACGTAGACCTAACTATGGCTACACCTTC.

CDR3 DNA sequence: TGTGCCACCGTAAACGGGGACAGCATGAACACTGAAGCTTTCTTT. It codes for CATVNGDSMNTEAFF. The rearrangement links TRBV10-3 to TRBJ1-1; TRBD1 aligns across 7 bases. The CDR3 runs to 15 residues. From germline, CDR1 is ENHRY and CDR2 SYGVKD. With 10 bases clipped from V and 0 bases from J, the junction kept 11 bases outside the gene matches.

This clone was observed a single time. This chain's CDR3 is CASSPRAVLNTEAFF. The CDR3 bases are TGTGCCAGCAGTCCCCGTGCAGTCCTGAACACTGAAGCTTTCTTT. V and J are TRBV6-6 and TRBJ1-1; no firm D call. The germline V gene has CDR1 MNHNY and CDR2 SVGAGI (reference sequence). The CDR3 sequence is 15 residues long. Trimming removed 5 bases at V and 0 bases at J, with 13 bases between.

The chain combines TRBV7-8 with TRBJ2-1; D may match TRBD1 or TRBD2 (6 bases each). Deletions cut 3 bases from V and 1 base from J, with 10 bases between. The CDR3 contains 15 residues. In germline, CDR1 is SGHVS, CDR2 FQNEAQ. The CDR3 bases are TGTGCCAGCAGCTTTAGGGGGGCTTCCTACAATGAGCAGTTCTTC. It codes for CASSFRGASYNEQFF.

V usage is TRBV6-5 and J usage is TRBJ1-6; no definite D call. The germline V and J ends were trimmed by 8 bases and 7 bases, with 9 bases remaining between them. The CDR3 spans 12 residues. Germline values: CDR1 MNHEY, CDR2 SVGAGI. CDR3 bases: TGTGCCAGCGCAACTGGAAATTCACCCCTCCACTTT. It is translated as CASATGNSPLHF.

This chain joins TRBV4-2 and TRBJ2-1; 10 bases are a match to TRBD1. The J segment lost 3 bases and the V segment lost 0 bases, leaving 8 bases of the junction unmatched. Germline loops: CDR1 LGHNA, CDR2 YNFKEQ. The CDR3 spans 18 residues. CDR3 protein: CASSQDGYGQGVYNEQFF. The DNA of the CDR3 is TGTGCCAGCAGCCAAGATGGGTACGGACAGGGGGTCTACAATGAGCAGTTCTTC.

Concerning this clone itself: A read error may account for a junction end that differs from germline. The V and J genes are TRBV7-7 and TRBJ2-6, with D hard to call. The CDR3 is made up of 14 amino acids. Germline V gives CDR1 SSHAT, CDR2 FNYEAQ (reference sequence). CDR3 nucleotides: TGTGCTAGCAGCCCCAACTCTGGGGCCAACGTCCTGACTTTC. Amino acid sequence: CASSPNSGANVLTF.

The chain combines TRBV13 with TRBJ2-4, with 7 bases matching TRBD1. Per germline, CDR1 PRHDT and CDR2 FYEKMQ (reference sequence). Unmatched junction bases numbered 6, after V lost 5 bases and J lost 2 bases. The CDR3 spans 15 residues. In DNA form, the CDR3 reads TGTGCCAGCAGCGAGACAGGGCTTTCCAAAAACATTCAGTACTTC. It yields the protein CASSETGLSKNIQYF. The full variable domain, its missing parts supplied by reference TRBV13 and TRBJ2-4, is AAGVIQSPRHLIKEKRETATLKCYPIPRHDTVYWYQQGPGQDPQFLISFYEKMQSDKGSIPDRFSAQQFSDYHSELNMSSLELGDSALYFCASSETGLSKNIQYFGAGTRLSVL.

The V call is TRBV6-5, the J call TRBJ2-1; TRBD2 might be the D (7 bases). V was trimmed by 6 bases and J by 2 bases, leaving 8 bases between them. This CDR3 is 13 amino acids long. Germline V CDR1 and CDR2: MNHEY, SVGAGI. The CDR3 DNA sequence: TGTGCCAGCAGGGGGGGGCCCTACAATGAGCAGTTCTTC. Translated, it gives CASRGGPYNEQFF.

The rearrangement uses TRBV6-1 and TRBJ2-4, with 8 bases lining up with TRBD2. There are 14 residues in the CDR3. Germline CDR1 is MNHNS and CDR2 is SASEGT. V lost 2 bases and J lost 5; bases outside the gene matches: 2. The CDR3 DNA reads TGTGCCAGCAGTGAAACGGGGGGGCAAAACATTCAGTACTTC. It is translated as CASSETGGQNIQYF.

This sequence joins TRBV2 and TRBJ1-2; no definite D call. CDR3 length: 15 residues. With 1 base removed from V and 2 bases from J, the gap between germline ends came to 11 bases. The germline V gene encodes CDR1 SNHLY and CDR2 FYNNEI. The CDR3 reads CASSEVSKRNYGYTF. The CDR3 DNA sequence: TGTGCCAGCAGTGAAGTTAGCAAAAGGAACTATGGCTACACCTTC.

J is TRBJ1-2 and V is TRBV7-9, with TRBD1 matching 8 bases. Germline CDR1 and CDR2: SEHNR and FQNEAQ (reference sequence). The CDR3 has 15 residues. V lost 2 bases and J lost 4; bases outside the gene matches: 6. The CDR3 sequence: CASSLTTGVPYGYTF. The CDR3 nucleotides are TGTGCCAGCAGCTTAACGACAGGGGTCCCCTATGGCTACACCTTC.

The chain links TRBV19 to TRBJ1-1, with 8 bases lining up with TRBD1. Germline V gene lookup returns CDR1 LNHDA and CDR2 SQIVND (reference sequence). V dropped 5 bases and J dropped 5; count of bases not matched to a gene: 4. The CDR3 is 13 residues long. DNA of the CDR3: TGTGCCAGTAGTGCATGGACAGGGACTGAAGCTTTCTTT. Translated: CASSAWTGTEAFF.

This clone appeared a single time. The gene calls are TRBV25-1 and TRBJ2-7; D unresolved. The CDR3 contains 9 residues. Trimming left V 3 bases short and J 6 bases short, with 0 bases between. CDR1 and CDR2 (germline): MGHDK, SYGVNS. CDR3 residues: CASSDEQYF. CDR3 DNA: TGTGCCAGCAGTGACGAGCAGTACTTC.

This chain uses TRBV6-2 or TRBV6-3 with TRBJ2-7; D is undetermined. Trimming removed 5 bases at V and 3 bases at J, with 5 bases between. The CDR3 has 11 residues. CDR1 MNHEY and CDR2 SVGEGT come from the germline V gene. CDR3 DNA: TGTGCCAGCAGTCTCTACTACGAGCAGTACTTC. This gives the protein CASSLYYEQYF.

This rearrangement joins TRBV4-1 to TRBJ1-1, with D unresolved. V lost 0 bases and J lost 1, with 18 bases in between. This CDR3 has 18 residues. Germline CDR1 reads MGHRA; CDR2 reads YSYEKL. The CDR3 DNA reads as TGCGCCAGCAGCCAAGATCCGATAGGAGGGCTAAGGAACACTGAAGCTTTCTTT. Its protein product is CASSQDPIGGLRNTEAFF.

This chain joins TRBV7-3 and TRBJ1-5; D unresolved. Trimming took off 3 bases at V and 5 bases at J, with 8 bases between the two ends. Per the germline V gene, CDR1 is SGHTA and CDR2 is FQGTGA. This CDR3 spans 13 amino acids. The CDR3 reads CASSLGQDQPQHF. The CDR3 DNA is TGTGCCAGCAGCTTGGGCCAAGATCAGCCCCAGCATTTT. Filled out from reference TRBV7-3 and TRBJ1-5, the complete variable domain reads GAGVSQTPSNKVTEKGKYVELRCDPISGHTALYWYRQSLGQGPEFLIYFQGTGAADDSGLPNDRFFAVRPEGSVSTLKIQRTERGDSAVYLCASSLGQDQPQHFGDGTRLSIL.

The rearrangement joins TRBV19 to TRBJ2-2; 13 bases are shared with TRBD2. The germline CDR1 and CDR2 sequences are LNHDA and SQIVND (reference sequence). The CDR3 has 15 residues. The V gene end was trimmed by 6 bases and the J gene end by 4 bases; junction bases not matched to a gene: 2. DNA of the CDR3: TGTGCCAGTAGCACTAGCGGGGGGGTCACCGGGGAGCTGTTTTTT. It encodes CASSTSGGVTGELFF.

This chain links TRBV9 with TRBJ2-3; 9 positions agree with TRBD1. J lost 8 bases, V lost 0 bases, and 7 bases had no gene match. This CDR3 comprises 15 residues. The germline gives CDR1 SGDLS, CDR2 YYNGEE. DNA of the CDR3: TGTGCCAGCAGCGTAGTAGGGACAGGGAGTGTTACGCAGTATTTT. This sequence encodes CASSVVGTGSVTQYF.

The chain uses TRBV20-1 and TRBJ2-5; D is unclear. There are 11 residues in the CDR3. Trimming shortened V by 4 bases and J by 2 bases, and 5 bases separated the two germline ends. Germline CDR1 and CDR2: DFQATT and SNEGSKA (reference sequence). The CDR3 region has the DNA TGCAGTGCTACAAGACAAGAGACCCAGTACTTC. It specifies CSATRQETQYF.